The source of this T cell receptor (beta chain) is a study of cytomegalovirus exposure and HLA in healthy donors. Study-level results: TCR clusters originating in the first cohort tended to co-occur in the roughly 120 validation repertoires, according to a later analysis.

Clones were read by immunoSEQ multiplex PCR, and TCRdb kept only the in-frame ones, dropping some. The top ten clones hold over 5.5% of a sample with 200,000 or so clones, over 65% of them seen once. With regard to this clone: Its antigen is unidentified.

The sequenced sample was PBMCs. The TCR sequence derives from a young man in good health and CMV-seropositive.

The CDR3 protein is CASSTAQGYEQYF. Here the CDR3 DNA reads TGTGCCAGTAGTACCGCGCAGGGGTACGAGCAGTACTTC. The rearrangement joins TRBV19 to TRBJ2-7, with D possibly being TRBD1 (6 bases). This CDR3 has 13 amino acids. Trimming pared 4 bases from V and 4 bases from J, leaving 11 bases between. The V gene's germline CDR1 is LNHDA and CDR2 SQIVND (reference sequence). Using reference TRBV19 and TRBJ2-7 for the parts outside the CDR3, the full variable domain is DGGITQSPKYLFRKEGQNVTLSCEQNLNHDAMYWYRQDPGQGLRLIYYSQIVNDFQKGDIAEGYSVSREKKESFPLTVTSAQKNPTAFYLCASSTAQGYEQYFGPGTRLTVT.